The present entry profiles one T cell receptor beta chain with its context. The antigen remains unidentified. This table comes from immunoSEQ multiplex PCR, and its TCRdb copy is limited to in-frame clones, with some not included. The sample lists fewer than 70,000 clones; more than 75% were seen once. This sample stems from a study of OX40 agonist ivuxolimab in advanced cancers. Whole-study findings and limits: Partial responders receiving 0.1-3.0 mg/kg showed among the lowest clonal expansion.

The germline V gene encodes CDR1 MNHEY and CDR2 SMNVEV (reference sequence). CDR3 length: 19 amino acids. V was clipped by 2 bases and J by 6 bases, with 28 bases between them. Collection of blood occurred at baseline, at cycle 4 day 1, and at cycle 7 day 1. The TCR was taken from an adult with an advanced solid tumor such as melanoma, head and neck, liver or kidney cancer. The genes are TRBV27 and TRBJ2-5; D perhaps matches TRBD2 (10 bases). Sequencing was performed on CD4+ or CD8+ T cells sorted from blood, taken in a trial of the OX40 agonist ivuxolimab. CDR3: CASSLLDRGLAGVGKTQYF. The CDR3 DNA sequence: TGTGCCAGCAGTTTACTGGACAGGGGTCTAGCGGGAGTTGGGAAGACCCAGTACTTC.